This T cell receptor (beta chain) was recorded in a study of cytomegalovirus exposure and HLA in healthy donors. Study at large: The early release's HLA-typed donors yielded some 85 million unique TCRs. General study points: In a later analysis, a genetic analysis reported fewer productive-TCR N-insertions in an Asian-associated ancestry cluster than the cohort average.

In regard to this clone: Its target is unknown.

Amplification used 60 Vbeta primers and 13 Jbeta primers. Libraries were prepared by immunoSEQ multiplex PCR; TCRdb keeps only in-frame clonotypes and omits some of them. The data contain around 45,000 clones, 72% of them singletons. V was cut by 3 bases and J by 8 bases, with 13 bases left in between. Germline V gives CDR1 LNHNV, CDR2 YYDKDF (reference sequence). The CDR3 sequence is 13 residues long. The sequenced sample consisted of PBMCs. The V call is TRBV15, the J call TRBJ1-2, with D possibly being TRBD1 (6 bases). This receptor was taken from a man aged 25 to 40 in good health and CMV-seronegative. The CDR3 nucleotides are TGTGCCACCAGCAGGGCACAGGGAGAGGGCTACACCTTC. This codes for CATSRAQGEGYTF. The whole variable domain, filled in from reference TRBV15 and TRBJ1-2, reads DAMVIQNPRYQVTQFGKPVTLSCSQTLNHNVMYWYQQKSSQAPKLLFHYYDKDFNNEADTPDNFQSRRPNTSFCFLDIRSPGLGDTAMYLCATSRAQGEGYTFGSGTRLTVV.